The rows below give T cell receptor beta chains drawn from one sample of a study of OX40 agonist ivuxolimab in advanced cancers. The repertoire was sequenced with immunoSEQ multiplex PCR; TCRdb's copy has only in-frame clones and lacks some. The data show tens of thousands of clones, roughly 80% seen once. The sequencing here drew on CD4+ or CD8+ T cells sorted from blood, taken in a trial of the OX40 agonist ivuxolimab. The receptors come from an adult with an advanced solid tumor such as melanoma, head and neck, liver or kidney cancer. Each CDR3 is given without its conserved first and last residue. The order of the fields is CDR3 length, D gene, V gene, CDR3 protein. D genes are given only for firm matches.

CDR3 length: 11; D gene: TRBD1; V gene: TRBV2; CDR3 protein: ASRGTGEGEQF
CDR3 length: 11; D gene: -; V gene: TRBV11-1; CDR3 protein: ASSPGVTGELF
CDR3 length: 14; D gene: TRBD1; V gene: TRBV7-9; CDR3 protein: ASSSSLPGQRLEQY
CDR3 length: 9; D gene: -; V gene: TRBV6-5; CDR3 protein: ASSPGTEAF
CDR3 length: 12; D gene: TRBD1; V gene: TRBV5-1; CDR3 protein: ASTLDRDRGEQY
CDR3 length: 13; D gene: TRBD2; V gene: TRBV7-7; CDR3 protein: ASSLLAGGHNEQF
CDR3 length: 11; D gene: -; V gene: TRBV14; CDR3 protein: ASSQDRAGGQY
CDR3 length: 13; D gene: -; V gene: TRBV7-2; CDR3 protein: ASSQIGGVNQPQH
CDR3 length: 13; D gene: -; V gene: TRBV7-2; CDR3 protein: ASSPDGTGANVLT
CDR3 length: 12; D gene: TRBD2; V gene: TRBV11-3; CDR3 protein: ASSETSGTDTQY
CDR3 length: 13; D gene: -; V gene: TRBV19; CDR3 protein: ASSPRNRAVNEQY
CDR3 length: 13; D gene: -; V gene: TRBV2; CDR3 protein: ASSDLGSTNEKLF
CDR3 length: 14; D gene: -; V gene: TRBV6-5; CDR3 protein: ASSYSLTGGGNTIY
CDR3 length: 10; D gene: -; V gene: TRBV27; CDR3 protein: ASWGHGYEQY
CDR3 length: 9; D gene: -; V gene: TRBV30; CDR3 protein: AWSQGIEAF
CDR3 length: 13; D gene: -; V gene: TRBV18; CDR3 protein: ASSLGGPLSYEQY
CDR3 length: 16; D gene: TRBD2; V gene: TRBV4-1; CDR3 protein: ASSQGGTSGGGTDTQY